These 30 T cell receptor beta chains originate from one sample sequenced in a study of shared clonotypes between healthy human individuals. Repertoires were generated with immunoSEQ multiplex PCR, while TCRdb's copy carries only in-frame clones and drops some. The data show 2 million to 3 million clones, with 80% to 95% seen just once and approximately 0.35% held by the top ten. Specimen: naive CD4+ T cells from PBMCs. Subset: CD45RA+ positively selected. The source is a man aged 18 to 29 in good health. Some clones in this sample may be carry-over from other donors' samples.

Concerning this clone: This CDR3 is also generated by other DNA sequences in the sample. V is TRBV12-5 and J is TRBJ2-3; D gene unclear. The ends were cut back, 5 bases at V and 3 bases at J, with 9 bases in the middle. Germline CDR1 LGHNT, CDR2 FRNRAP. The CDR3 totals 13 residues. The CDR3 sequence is CASGTSGTDTQYF. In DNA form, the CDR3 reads TGTGCTAGTGGTACCTCTGGAACAGATACGCAGTATTTT.

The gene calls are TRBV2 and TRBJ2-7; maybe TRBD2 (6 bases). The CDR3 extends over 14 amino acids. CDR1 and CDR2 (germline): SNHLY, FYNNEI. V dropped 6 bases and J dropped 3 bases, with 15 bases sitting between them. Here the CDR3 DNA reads TGTGCCAGCAGGCCGGGACTCTCAGTCTACGAGCAGTACTTC. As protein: CASRPGLSVYEQYF. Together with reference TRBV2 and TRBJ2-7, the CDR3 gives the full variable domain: EPEVTQTPSHQVTQMGQEVILRCVPISNHLYFYWYRQILGQKVEFLVSFYNNEISEKSEIFDDQFSVERPDGSNFTLKIRSTKLEDSAMYFCASRPGLSVYEQYFGPGTRLTVT.

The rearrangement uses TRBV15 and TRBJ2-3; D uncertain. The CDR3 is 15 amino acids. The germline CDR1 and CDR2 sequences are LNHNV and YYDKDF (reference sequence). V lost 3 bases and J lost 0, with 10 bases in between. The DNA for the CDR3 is TGTGCCACCAGCAGCCGCCGTGGGAGCACAGATACGCAGTATTTT. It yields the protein CATSSRRGSTDTQYF.

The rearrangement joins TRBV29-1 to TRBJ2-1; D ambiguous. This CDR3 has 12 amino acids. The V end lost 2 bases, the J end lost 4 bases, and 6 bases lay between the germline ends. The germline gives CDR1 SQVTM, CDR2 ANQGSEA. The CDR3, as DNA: TGCAGCGTTGAACGGGCGTACAATGAGCAGTTCTTC. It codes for CSVERAYNEQFF.

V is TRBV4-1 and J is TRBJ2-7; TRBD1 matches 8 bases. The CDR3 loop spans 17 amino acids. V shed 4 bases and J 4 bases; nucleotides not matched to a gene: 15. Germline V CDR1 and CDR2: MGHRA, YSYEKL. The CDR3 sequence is CASSPSPRGPLPYEQYF. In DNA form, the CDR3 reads TGCGCCAGCAGCCCTTCACCCAGGGGGCCCCTTCCGTACGAGCAGTACTTC.

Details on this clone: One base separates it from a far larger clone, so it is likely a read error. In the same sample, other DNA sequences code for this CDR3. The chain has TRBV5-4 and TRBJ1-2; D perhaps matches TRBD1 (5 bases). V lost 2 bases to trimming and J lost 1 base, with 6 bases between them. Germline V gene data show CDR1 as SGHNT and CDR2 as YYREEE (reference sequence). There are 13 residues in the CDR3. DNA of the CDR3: TGTGCCAGCAGCTTAGACAGTAACTATGGCTACACCTTC. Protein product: CASSLDSNYGYTF.

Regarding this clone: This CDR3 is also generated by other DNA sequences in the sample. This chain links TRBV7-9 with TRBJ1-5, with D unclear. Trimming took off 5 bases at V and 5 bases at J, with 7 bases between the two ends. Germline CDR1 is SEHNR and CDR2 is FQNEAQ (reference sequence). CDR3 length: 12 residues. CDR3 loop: CASSRPDQPQHF. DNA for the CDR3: TGTGCCAGCAGCCGGCCGGATCAGCCCCAGCATTTT. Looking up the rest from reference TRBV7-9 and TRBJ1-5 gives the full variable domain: DTGVSQNPRHKITKRGQNVTFRCDPISEHNRLYWYRQTLGQGPEFLTYFQNEAQLEKSRLLSDRFSAERPKGSFSTLEIQRTEQGDSAMYLCASSRPDQPQHFGDGTRLSIL.

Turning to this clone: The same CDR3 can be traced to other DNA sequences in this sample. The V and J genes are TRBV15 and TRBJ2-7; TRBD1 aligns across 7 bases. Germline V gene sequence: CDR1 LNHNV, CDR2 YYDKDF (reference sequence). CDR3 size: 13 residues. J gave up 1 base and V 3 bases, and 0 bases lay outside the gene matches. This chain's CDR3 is CATSRDRSYEQYF. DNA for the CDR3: TGTGCCACCAGCAGGGACAGGTCCTACGAGCAGTACTTC.

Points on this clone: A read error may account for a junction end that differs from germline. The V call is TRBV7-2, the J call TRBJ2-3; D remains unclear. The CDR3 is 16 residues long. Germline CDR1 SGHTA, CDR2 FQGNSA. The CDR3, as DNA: TGTGCCAGCAGTTTAGGGCCCTTTACTGGCACAGATACGCAGTATTTT. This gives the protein CASSLGPFTGTDTQYF.

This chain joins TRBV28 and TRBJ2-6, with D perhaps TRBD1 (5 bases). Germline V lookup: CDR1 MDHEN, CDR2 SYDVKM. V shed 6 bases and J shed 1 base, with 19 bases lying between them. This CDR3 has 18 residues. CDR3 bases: TGTGCCAGCAGGGATCAGGGTACCGGGTATTCTGGGGCCAACGTCCTGACTTTC. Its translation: CASRDQGTGYSGANVLTF.

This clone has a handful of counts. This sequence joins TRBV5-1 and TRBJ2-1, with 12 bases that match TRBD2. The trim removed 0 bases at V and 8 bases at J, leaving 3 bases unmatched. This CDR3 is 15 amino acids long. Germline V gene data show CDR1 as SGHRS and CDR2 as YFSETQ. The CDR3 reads CASSLGTSGIDEQFF. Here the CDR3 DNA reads TGCGCCAGCAGCTTGGGGACTAGCGGGATCGATGAGCAGTTCTTC.

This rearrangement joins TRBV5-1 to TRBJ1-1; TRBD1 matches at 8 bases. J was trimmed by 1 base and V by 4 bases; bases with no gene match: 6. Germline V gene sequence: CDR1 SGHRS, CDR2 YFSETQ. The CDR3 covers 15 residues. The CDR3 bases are TGCGCCAGCAGCCTGACAGGGGATGAGAACACTGAAGCTTTCTTT. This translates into CASSLTGDENTEAFF.

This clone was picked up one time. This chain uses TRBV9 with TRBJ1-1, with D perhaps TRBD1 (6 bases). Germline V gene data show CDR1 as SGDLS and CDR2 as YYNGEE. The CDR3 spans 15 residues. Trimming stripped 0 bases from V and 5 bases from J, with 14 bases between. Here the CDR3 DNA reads TGTGCCAGCAGCGTAGAGGCGGGGGCCAGGACTGAAGCTTTCTTT. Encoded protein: CASSVEAGARTEAFF.

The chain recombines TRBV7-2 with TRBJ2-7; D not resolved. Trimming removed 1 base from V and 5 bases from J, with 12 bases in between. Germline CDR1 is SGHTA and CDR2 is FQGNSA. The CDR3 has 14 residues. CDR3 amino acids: CASSLGGGPNEQYF. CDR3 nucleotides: TGTGCCAGCAGCTTAGGGGGTGGTCCCAACGAGCAGTACTTC.

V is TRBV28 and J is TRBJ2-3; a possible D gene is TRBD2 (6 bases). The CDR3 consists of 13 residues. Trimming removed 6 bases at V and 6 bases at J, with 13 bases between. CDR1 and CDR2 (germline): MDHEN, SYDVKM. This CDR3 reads CASSLSGRDTQYF. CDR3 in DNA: TGTGCCAGCAGCCTAAGTGGGAGGGATACGCAGTATTTT. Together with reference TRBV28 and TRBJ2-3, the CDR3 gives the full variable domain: DVKVTQSSRYLVKRTGEKVFLECVQDMDHENMFWYRQDPGLGLRLIYFSYDVKMKEKGDIPEGYSVSREKKERFSLILESASTNQTSMYLCASSLSGRDTQYFGPGTRLTVL.

The chain's CDR3 is CASSLAGVVEQYF. In DNA form, the CDR3 reads TGTGCCAGCAGCTTGGCTGGGGTGGTCGAGCAGTACTTC. The V and J genes are TRBV5-5 and TRBJ2-7; D is ambiguous. The CDR3 contains 13 residues. V lost 0 bases, J lost 6 bases, and 10 bases lay in between. Germline V CDR1 and CDR2: SGHKS, YYEKEE (reference sequence). The entire variable domain, with the rest obtained from reference TRBV5-5 and TRBJ2-7, is as follows: DAGVTQSPTHLIKTRGQQVTLRCSPISGHKSVSWYQQVLGQGPQFIFQYYEKEERGRGNFPDRFSARQFPNYSSELNVNALLLGDSALYLCASSLAGVVEQYFGPGTRLTVT.

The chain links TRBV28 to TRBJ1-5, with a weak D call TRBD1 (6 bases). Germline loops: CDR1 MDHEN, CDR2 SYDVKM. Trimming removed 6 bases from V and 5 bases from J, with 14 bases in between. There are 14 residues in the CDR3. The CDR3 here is CASSGAGVDQPQHF. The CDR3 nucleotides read TGTGCCAGCAGCGGGGCAGGGGTAGATCAGCCCCAGCATTTT.

This CDR3 reads CASSRGVSAEQYF. The CDR3, as DNA: TGCGCCAGCAGTCGCGGGGTTTCCGCCGAGCAGTACTTC. This sequence joins TRBV5-1 and TRBJ2-7, with a weak D call TRBD2 (6 bases). Trimming took off 5 bases at V and 6 bases at J, with 15 bases between the two ends. The CDR3 is 13 amino acids. CDR1 is SGHRS, CDR2 YFSETQ, per germline.

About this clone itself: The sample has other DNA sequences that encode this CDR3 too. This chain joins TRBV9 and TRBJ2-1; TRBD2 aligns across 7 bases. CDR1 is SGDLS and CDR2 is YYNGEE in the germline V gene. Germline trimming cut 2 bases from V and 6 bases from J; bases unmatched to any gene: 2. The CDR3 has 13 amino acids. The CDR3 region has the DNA TGTGCCAGCAGCGTCGCGGGAGTCAATGAGCAGTTCTTC. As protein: CASSVAGVNEQFF.

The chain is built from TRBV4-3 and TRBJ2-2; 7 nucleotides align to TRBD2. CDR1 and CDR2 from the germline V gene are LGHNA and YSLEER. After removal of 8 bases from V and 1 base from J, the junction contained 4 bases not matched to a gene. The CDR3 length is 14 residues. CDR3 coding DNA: TGCGCCAGCTCTCTAGCGGTGAACACCGGGGAGCTGTTTTTT. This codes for CASSLAVNTGELFF.

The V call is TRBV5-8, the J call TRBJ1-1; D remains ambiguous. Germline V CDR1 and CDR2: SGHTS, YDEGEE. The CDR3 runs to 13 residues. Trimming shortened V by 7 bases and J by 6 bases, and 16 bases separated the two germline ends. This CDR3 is CASPPRVLAEAFF. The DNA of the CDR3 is TGTGCCAGCCCCCCCCGGGTATTAGCTGAAGCTTTCTTT.

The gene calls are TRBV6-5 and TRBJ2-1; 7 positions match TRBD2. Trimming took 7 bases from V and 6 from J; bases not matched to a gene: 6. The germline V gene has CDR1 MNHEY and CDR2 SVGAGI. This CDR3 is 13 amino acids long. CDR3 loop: CASTVAGSNEQFF. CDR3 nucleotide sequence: TGTGCCAGCACAGTAGCGGGCAGCAATGAGCAGTTCTTC.

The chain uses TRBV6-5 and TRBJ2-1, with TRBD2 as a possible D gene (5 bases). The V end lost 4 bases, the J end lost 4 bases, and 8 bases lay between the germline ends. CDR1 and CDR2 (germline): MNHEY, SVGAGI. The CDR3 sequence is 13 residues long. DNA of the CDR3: TGTGCCAGCAGTTTAGACTATTACAATGAGCAGTTCTTC. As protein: CASSLDYYNEQFF.

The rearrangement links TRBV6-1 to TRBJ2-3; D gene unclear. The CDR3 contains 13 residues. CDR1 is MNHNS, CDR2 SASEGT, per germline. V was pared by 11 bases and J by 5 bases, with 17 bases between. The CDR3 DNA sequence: TGTGCCTCCGGGCCCAGCCGTGGAGATACGCAGTATTTT. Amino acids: CASGPSRGDTQYF.

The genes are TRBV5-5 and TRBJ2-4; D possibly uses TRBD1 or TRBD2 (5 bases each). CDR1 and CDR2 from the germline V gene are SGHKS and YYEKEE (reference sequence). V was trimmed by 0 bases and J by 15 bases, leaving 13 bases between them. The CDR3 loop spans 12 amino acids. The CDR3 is CASSLVGTEGYF. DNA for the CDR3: TGTGCCAGCAGCTTGGTAGGGACCGAGGGGTACTTC.

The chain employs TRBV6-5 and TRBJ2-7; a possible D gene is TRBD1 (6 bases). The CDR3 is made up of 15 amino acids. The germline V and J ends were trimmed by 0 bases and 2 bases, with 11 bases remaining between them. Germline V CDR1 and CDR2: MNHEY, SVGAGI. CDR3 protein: CASSYSQGPTYEQYF. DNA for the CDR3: TGTGCCAGCAGTTACTCCCAGGGGCCCACCTACGAGCAGTACTTC.

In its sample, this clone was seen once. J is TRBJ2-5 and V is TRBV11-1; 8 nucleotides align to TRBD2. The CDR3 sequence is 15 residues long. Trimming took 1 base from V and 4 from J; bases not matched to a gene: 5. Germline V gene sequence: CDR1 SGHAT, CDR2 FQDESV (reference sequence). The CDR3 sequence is CASSLGRGGRETQYF. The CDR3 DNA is TGTGCCAGCAGCTTAGGTCGGGGGGGTAGAGAGACCCAGTACTTC.

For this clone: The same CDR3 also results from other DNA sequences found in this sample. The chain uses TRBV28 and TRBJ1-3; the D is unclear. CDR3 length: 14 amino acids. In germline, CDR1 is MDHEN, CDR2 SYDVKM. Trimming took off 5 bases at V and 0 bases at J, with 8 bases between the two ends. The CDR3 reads CASSEGGSGNTIYF. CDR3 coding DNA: TGTGCCAGCAGTGAAGGCGGCTCTGGAAACACCATATATTTT.

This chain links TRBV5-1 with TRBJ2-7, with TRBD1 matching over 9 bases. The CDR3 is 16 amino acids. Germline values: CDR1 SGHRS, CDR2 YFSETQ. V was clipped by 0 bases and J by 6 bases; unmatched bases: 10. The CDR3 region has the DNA TGCGCCAGCAGCTTGGGTTTTGGGACAGGGTCTTCCGAGCAGTACTTC. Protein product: CASSLGFGTGSSEQYF.

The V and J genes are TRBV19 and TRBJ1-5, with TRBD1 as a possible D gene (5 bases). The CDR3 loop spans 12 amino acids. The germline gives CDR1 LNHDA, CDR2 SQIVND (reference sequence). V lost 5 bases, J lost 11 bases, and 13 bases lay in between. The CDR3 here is CASSFASGAQHF. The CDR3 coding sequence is TGTGCCAGTAGTTTCGCCTCGGGGGCCCAGCATTTT. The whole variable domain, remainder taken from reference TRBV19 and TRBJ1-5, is DGGITQSPKYLFRKEGQNVTLSCEQNLNHDAMYWYRQDPGQGLRLIYYSQIVNDFQKGDIAEGYSVSREKKESFPLTVTSAQKNPTAFYLCASSFASGAQHFGDGTRLSIL.